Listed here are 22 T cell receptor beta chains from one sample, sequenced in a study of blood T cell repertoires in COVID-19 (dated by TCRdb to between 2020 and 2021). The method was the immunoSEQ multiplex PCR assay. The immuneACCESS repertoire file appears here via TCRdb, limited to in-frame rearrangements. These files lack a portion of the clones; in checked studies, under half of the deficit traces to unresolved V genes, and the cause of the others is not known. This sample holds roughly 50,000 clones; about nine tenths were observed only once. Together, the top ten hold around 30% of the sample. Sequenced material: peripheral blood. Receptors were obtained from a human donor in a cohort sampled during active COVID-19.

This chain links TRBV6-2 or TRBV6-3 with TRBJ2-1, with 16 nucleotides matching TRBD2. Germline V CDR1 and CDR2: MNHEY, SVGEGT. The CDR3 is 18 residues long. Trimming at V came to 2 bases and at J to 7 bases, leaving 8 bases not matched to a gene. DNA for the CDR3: TGTGCCAGCAGTTACGCCCCCGGGACTAGCGGGGGGGCAAATGAGCAGTTCTTC. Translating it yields CASSYAPGTSGGANEQFF.

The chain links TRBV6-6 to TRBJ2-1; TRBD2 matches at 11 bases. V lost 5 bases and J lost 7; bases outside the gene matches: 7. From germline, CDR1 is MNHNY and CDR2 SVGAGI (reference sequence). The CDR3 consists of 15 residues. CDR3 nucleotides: TGTGCCAGCAGTGGCGTAGCGGGGGGGCGTAATGAGCAGTTCTTC. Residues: CASSGVAGGRNEQFF.

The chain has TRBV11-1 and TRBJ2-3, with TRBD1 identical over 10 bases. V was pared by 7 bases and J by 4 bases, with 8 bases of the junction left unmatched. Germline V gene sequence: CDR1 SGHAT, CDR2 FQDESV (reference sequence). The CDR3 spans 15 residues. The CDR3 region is CASNSRDRGSDTQYF. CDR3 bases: TGTGCCAGCAATAGCCGGGACAGGGGTTCAGATACGCAGTATTTT.

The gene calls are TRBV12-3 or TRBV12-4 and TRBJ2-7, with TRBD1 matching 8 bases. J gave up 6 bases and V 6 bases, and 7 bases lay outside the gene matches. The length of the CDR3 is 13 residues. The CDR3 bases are TGTGCCAGCAGCCGTGGACAGGGCGGCGAGCAGTACTTC. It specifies CASSRGQGGEQYF.

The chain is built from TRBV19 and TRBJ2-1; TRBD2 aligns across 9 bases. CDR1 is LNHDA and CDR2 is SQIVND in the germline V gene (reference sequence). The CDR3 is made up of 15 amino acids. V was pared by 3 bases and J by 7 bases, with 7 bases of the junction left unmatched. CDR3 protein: CASSILTSGQNEQFF. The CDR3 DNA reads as TGTGCCAGTAGTATCCTTACTAGCGGGCAAAATGAGCAGTTCTTC.

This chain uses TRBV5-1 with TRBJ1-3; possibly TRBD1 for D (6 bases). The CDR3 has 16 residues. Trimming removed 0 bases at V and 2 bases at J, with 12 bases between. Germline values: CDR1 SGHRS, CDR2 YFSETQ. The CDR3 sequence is CASSLGTGTTGNTIYF. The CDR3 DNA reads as TGCGCCAGCAGCTTGGGAACCGGGACAACTGGAAACACCATATATTTT. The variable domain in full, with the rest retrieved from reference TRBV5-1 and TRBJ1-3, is KAGVTQTPRYLIKTRGQQVTLSCSPISGHRSVSWYQQTPGQGLQFLFEYFSETQRNKGNFPGRFSGRQFSNSRSEMNVSTLELGDSALYLCASSLGTGTTGNTIYFGEGSWLTVV.

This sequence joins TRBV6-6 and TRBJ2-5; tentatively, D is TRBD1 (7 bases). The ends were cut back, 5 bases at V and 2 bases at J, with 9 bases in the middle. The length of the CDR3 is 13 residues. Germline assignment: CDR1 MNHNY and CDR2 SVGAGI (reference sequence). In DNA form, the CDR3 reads TGTGCCAGCAGTCCAGGGGGGCAAGAGACCCAGTACTTC. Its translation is CASSPGGQETQYF.

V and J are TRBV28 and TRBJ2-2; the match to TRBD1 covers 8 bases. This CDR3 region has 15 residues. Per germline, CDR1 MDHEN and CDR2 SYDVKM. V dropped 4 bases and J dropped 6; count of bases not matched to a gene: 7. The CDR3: CASSYGQGFSGELFF. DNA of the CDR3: TGTGCCAGCAGTTACGGACAGGGATTTTCCGGGGAGCTGTTTTTT.

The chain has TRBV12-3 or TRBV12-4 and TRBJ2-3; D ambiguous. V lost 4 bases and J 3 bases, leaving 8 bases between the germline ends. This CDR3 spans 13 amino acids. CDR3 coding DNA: TGTGCCAGCAGTTCCGGTTGGACAGATACGCAGTATTTT. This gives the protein CASSSGWTDTQYF.

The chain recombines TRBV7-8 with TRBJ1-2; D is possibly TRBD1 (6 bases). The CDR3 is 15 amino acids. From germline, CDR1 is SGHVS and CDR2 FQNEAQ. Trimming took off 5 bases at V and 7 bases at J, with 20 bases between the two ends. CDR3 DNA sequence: TGTGCCAGCAGCCCGAGGACAGCGCTCATCGGTGGCTACACCTTC. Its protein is CASSPRTALIGGYTF. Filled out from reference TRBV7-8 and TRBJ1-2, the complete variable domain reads GAGVSQSPRYKVAKRGQDVALRCDPISGHVSLFWYQQALGQGPEFLTYFQNEAQLDKSGLPSDRFFAERPEGSVSTLKIQRTQQEDSAVYLCASSPRTALIGGYTFGSGTRLTVV.

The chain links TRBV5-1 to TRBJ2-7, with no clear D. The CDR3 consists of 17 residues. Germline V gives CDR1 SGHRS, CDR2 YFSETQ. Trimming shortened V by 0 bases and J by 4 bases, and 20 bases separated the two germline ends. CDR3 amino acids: CASSLGLTVNPIYEQYF. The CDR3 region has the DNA TGCGCCAGCAGCTTGGGCCTCACAGTAAACCCGATTTACGAGCAGTACTTC.

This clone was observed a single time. Written as DNA, the CDR3 is TGTGCCAGCAGTTCCGGGACAGGGACAGATACGCAGTATTTT. Its protein is CASSSGTGTDTQYF. The rearrangement joins TRBV28 to TRBJ2-3; TRBD1 aligns across 9 bases. CDR1 is MDHEN and CDR2 is SYDVKM in the germline V gene. With 4 bases clipped from V and 3 bases from J, the junction kept 2 bases outside the gene matches. The CDR3 consists of 14 residues.

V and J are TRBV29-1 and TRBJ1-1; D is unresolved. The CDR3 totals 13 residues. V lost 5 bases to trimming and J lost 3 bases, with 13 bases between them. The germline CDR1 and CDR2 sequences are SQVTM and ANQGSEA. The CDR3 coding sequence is TGCAGCGTTCCAAGGTGGGCTGACACTGAAGCTTTCTTT. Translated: CSVPRWADTEAFF. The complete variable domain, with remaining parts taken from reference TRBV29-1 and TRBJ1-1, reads SAVISQKPSRDICQRGTSLTIQCQVDSQVTMMFWYRQQPGQSLTLIATANQGSEATYESGFVIDKFPISRPNLTFSTLTVSNMSPEDSSIYLCSVPRWADTEAFFGQGTRLTVV.

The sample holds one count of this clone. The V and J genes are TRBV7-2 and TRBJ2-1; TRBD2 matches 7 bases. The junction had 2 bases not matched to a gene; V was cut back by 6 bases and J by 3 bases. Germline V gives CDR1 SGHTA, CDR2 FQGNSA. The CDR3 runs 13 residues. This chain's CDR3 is CASRSSGYNEQFF. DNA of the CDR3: TGTGCCAGCAGATCTAGCGGCTACAATGAGCAGTTCTTC.

The CDR3 region is CASSPFVGEETQYF. CDR3 DNA: TGTGCCAGCTCACCATTCGTAGGAGAAGAGACCCAGTACTTC. This chain joins TRBV18 and TRBJ2-5, with unresolved D. V dropped 2 bases and J dropped 3 bases, with 10 bases sitting between them. CDR1 is KGHSH and CDR2 is LQKENI in the germline V gene. The CDR3 totals 14 residues.

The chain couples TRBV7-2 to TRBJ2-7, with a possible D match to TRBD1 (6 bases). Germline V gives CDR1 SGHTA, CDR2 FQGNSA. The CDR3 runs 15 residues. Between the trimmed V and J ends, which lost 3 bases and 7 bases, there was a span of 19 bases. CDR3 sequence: CASSLGQGLPGEQYF. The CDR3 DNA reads TGTGCCAGCAGCTTGGGTCAGGGGCTCCCGGGGGAGCAGTACTTC.

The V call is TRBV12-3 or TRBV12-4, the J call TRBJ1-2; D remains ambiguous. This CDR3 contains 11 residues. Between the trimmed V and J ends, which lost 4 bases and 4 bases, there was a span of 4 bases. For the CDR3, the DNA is TGTGCCAGCAGTTCTAGCTATGGCTACACCTTC. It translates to CASSSSYGYTF.

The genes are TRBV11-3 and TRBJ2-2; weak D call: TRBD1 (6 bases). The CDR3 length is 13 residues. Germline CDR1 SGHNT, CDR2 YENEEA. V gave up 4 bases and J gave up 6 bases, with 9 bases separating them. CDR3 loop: CASSYNRAGELFF. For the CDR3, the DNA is TGTGCCAGCAGCTACAACAGGGCCGGGGAGCTGTTTTTT.

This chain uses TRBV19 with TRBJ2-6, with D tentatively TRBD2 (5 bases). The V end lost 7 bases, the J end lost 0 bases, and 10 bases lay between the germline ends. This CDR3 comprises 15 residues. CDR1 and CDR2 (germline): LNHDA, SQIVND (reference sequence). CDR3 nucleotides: TGTGCCAGTACGGAGGCGGCCTCTGGGGCCAACGTCCTGACTTTC. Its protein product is CASTEAASGANVLTF.

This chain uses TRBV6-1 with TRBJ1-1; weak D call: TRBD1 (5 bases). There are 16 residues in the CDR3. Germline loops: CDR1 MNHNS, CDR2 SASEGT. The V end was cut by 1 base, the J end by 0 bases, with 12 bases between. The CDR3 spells CASSEVWAGMNTEAFF. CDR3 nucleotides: TGTGCCAGCAGTGAAGTTTGGGCAGGGATGAACACTGAAGCTTTCTTT.

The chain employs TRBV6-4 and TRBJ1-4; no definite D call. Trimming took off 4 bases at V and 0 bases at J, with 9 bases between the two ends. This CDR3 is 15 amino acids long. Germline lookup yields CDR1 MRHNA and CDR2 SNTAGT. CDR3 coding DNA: TGTGCCAGCAGTGTTGGAGGGACAACTAATGAAAAACTGTTTTTT. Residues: CASSVGGTTNEKLFF.

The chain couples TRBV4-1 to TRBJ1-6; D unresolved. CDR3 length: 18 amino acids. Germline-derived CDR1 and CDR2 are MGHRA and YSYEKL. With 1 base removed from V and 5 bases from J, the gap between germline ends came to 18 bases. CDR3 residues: CASSQASIMAHNNSPLHF. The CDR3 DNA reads TGCGCCAGCAGCCAAGCATCCATTATGGCACACAATAATTCACCCCTCCACTTT.